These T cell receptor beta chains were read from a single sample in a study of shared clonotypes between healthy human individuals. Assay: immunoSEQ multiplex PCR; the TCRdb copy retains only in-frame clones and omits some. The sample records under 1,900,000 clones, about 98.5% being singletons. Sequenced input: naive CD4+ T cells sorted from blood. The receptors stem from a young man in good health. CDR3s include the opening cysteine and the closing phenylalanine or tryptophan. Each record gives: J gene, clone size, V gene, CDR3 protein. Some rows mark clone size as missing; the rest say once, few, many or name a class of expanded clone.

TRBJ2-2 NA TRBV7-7 CASSWGLAGTTGELFF
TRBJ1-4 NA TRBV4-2 CASSQESRQATNEKLFF
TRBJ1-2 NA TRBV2 CASSEQGDIYTF
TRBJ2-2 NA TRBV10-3 CAISTREAAGNTGELFF
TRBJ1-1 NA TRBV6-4 CASSERGFVRGPLAFF
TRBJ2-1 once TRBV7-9 CASSLGGSGGGYNEQFF
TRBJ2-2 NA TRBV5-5 CASSLARGGELFF
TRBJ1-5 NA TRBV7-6 CASSQALGGGSNQPQHF
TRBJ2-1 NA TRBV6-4 CASSDRDRGPNEQFF
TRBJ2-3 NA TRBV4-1 CASSQTQAGAGTDTQYF
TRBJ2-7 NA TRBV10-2 CASTWLAGGDEQYF
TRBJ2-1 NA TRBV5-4 CASGSGTSGSIEQFF
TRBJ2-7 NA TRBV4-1 CASSQPGQGSYEQYF